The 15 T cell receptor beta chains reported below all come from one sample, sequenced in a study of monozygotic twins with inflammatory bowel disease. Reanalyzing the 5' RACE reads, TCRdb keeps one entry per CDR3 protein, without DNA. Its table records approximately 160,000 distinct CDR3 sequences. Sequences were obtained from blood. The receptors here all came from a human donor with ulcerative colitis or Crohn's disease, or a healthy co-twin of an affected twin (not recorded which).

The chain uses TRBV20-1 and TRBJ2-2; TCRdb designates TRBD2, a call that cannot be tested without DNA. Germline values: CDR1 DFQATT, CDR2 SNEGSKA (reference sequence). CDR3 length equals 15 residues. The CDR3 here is CSARLAGGPFGELFF.

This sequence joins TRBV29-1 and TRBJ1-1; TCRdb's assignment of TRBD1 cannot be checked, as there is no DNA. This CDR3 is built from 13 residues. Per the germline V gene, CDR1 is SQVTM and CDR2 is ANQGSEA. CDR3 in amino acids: CSGGLSTDTEAFF. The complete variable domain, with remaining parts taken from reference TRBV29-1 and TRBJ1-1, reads SAVISQKPSRDICQRGTSLTIQCQVDSQVTMMFWYRQQPGQSLTLIATANQGSEATYESGFVIDKFPISRPNLTFSTLTVSNMSPEDSSIYLCSGGLSTDTEAFFGQGTRLTVV.

CDR3 residues: CASSQDLAWDEQFF. This sequence joins TRBV14 and TRBJ2-1. There are 14 residues in the CDR3. Germline V gene sequence: CDR1 SGHDN, CDR2 FVKESK.

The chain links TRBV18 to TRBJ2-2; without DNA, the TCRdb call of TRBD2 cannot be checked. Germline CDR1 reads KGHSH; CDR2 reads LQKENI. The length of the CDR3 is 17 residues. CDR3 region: CASSALPAGAYTAELFF. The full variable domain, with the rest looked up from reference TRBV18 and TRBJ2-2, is NAGVMQNPRHLVRRRGQEARLRCSPMKGHSHVYWYRQLPEEGLKFMVYLQKENIIDESGMPKERFSAEFPKEGPSILRIQQVVRGDSAAYFCASSALPAGAYTAELFFGEGSRLTVL.

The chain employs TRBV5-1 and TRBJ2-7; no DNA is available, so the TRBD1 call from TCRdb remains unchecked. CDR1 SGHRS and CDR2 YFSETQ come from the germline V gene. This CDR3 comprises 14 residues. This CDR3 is CASSNPGIGYEQYF.

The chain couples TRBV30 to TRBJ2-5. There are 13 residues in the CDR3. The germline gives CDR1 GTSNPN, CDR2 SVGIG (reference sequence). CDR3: CAWTVGFQETQYF.

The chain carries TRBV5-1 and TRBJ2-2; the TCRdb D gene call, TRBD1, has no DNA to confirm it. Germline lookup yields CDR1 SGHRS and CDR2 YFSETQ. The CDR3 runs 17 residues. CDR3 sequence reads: CASSLAIPDIGTGELFF.

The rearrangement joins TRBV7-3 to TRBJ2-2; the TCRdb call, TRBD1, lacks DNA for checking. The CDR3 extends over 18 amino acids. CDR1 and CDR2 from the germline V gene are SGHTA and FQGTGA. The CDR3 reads CASSSIAGGQPLTGELFF. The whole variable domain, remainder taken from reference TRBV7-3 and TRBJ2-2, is GAGVSQTPSNKVTEKGKYVELRCDPISGHTALYWYRQSLGQGPEFLIYFQGTGAADDSGLPNDRFFAVRPEGSVSTLKIQRTERGDSAVYLCASSSIAGGQPLTGELFFGEGSRLTVL.

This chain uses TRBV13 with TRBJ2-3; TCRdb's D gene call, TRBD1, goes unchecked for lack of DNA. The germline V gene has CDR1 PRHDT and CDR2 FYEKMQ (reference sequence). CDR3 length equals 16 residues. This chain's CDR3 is CASSLDGGLGADTQYF.

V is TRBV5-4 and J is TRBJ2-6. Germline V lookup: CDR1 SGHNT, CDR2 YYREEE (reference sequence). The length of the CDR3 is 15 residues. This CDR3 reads CASNPFGSGANVLTF.

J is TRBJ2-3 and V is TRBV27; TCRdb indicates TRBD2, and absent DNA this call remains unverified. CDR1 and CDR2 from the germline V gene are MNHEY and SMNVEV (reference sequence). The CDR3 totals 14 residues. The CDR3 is CASSHAGGPDTQYF.

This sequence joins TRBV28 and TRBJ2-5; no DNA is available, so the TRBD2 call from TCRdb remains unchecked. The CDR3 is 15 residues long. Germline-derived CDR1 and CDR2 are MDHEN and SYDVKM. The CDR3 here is CASSRSGPFTRTQYF.

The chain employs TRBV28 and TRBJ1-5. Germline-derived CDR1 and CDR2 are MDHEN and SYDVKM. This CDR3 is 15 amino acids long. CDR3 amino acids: CASSFLAVSRQPQHF.

CDR3 residues: CASSPPTGGPDTQYF. The V call is TRBV12-3 or TRBV12-4, the J call TRBJ2-3; TCRdb indicates TRBD1, and absent DNA this call remains unverified. The CDR3 loop spans 15 amino acids.

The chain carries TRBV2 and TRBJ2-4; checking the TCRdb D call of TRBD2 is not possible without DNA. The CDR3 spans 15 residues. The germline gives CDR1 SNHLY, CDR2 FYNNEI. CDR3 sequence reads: CASRNGGSAKNIQYF.